The clone carrying this TCR beta chain appeared many times. J lost 0 bases, V lost 3 bases, and 10 bases had no gene match. There are 17 residues in the CDR3. Looked up from germline, CDR1 is DFQATT and CDR2 is SNEGSKA (reference sequence). The sample comes from a study of T-cell reconstitution after alpha-beta-depleted transplantation in children. A TCRbeta library incorporating unique molecular identifiers was prepared. TCRdb itself ran the PCR reads through MiXCR, one entry per CDR3 protein. This repertoire shows 80,000 to 95,000 distinct CDR3 sequences, 7% to 10% found once; its top ten account for roughly 6.9%.

This TCR was recovered from a human donor who donated a stem cell graft to a child with congenital amegakaryocytic thrombocytopenia. Specimen: PBMCs from the stem cell graft donor, collected from the stem cell graft. J is TRBJ2-2 and V is TRBV20-1, with 7 bases lining up with TRBD1. DNA of the CDR3: TGCAGTGCTAGCCGGGACAGCCCCCACGCGAACACCGGGGAGCTGTTTTTT. Its protein is CSASRDSPHANTGELFF.